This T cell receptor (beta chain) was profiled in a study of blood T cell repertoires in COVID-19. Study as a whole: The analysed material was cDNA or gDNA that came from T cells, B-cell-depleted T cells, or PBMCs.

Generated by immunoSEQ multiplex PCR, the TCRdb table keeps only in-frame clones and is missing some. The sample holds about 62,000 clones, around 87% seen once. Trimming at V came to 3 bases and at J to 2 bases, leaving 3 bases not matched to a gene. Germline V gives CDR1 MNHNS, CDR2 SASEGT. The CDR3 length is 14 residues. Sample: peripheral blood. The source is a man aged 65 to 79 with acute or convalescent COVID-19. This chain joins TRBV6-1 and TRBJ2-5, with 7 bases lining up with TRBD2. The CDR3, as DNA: TGTGCCAGCAGTGAGAGAGCGGGGCAAGAGACCCAGTACTTC. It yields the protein CASSERAGQETQYF.